The sequence of this T cell receptor (beta chain) was determined in a study of beta chain features in type 1 diabetes. General study points: In all four CD4+ subsets, TCRB CDR3 length was significantly, moderately reduced in type 1 diabetes.

Of the isolated RNA, all was reverse transcribed, and so the sequenced material was expressed TCRB transcripts. This table comes from immunoSEQ multiplex PCR, and its TCRdb copy is limited to in-frame clones, with some not included. The sample records around 340,000 clones, approximately 8.2% being singletons. Via CD45RO/CCR7/CD25/CD127/CD95/CD27, cells of the CD4+ naive, central memory, regulatory and stem cell-like memory subsets were sorted. Sort purity for all populations was recorded as exceeding 98%. This clone was observed at least ten times. As yet, its antigen is unknown. The CDR3 contains 14 residues. CDR1 is MNHNS, CDR2 SASEGT, per germline. The V gene lost 1 base and the J gene lost 5 bases, with 12 bases spanning the gap.

This chain links TRBV6-1 with TRBJ2-7; D gene uncertain. The specimen was central memory CD4+ T cells from blood. The clonotype comes from a woman under 30 in good health. CDR3 nucleotides: TGTGCCAGCAGTGAAGGGGCCAGGTTCGACGAGCAGTACTTC. Protein sequence: CASSEGARFDEQYF.